This TCR beta chain was sequenced during a study of cytomegalovirus exposure and HLA in healthy donors. The primer mix had 60 Vbeta and 13 Jbeta primers. Measured with immunoSEQ multiplex PCR; TCRdb has only the in-frame clones, and not every one. The profile covers 130,000 to 150,000 clones, with about three quarters appearing a single time and about 1.2% taken by the ten largest. This TCR came from a woman aged 40 to 50 in good health and CMV-seronegative. Sequenced sample: PBMCs.

CDR3 amino acids: CASSPGWGVGDTEAFF. DNA for the CDR3: TGTGCCAGCAGCCCCGGGTGGGGGGTCGGGGACACTGAAGCTTTCTTT. V is TRBV7-8 and J is TRBJ1-1; D might be TRBD1 (5 bases). Germline CDR1 and CDR2: SGHVS and FQNEAQ. The CDR3 runs 16 residues. Trimming took off 5 bases at V and 3 bases at J, with 19 bases between the two ends. Based on the CDR3 plus reference TRBV7-8 and TRBJ1-1, the full variable domain is GAGVSQSPRYKVAKRGQDVALRCDPISGHVSLFWYQQALGQGPEFLTYFQNEAQLDKSGLPSDRFFAERPEGSVSTLKIQRTQQEDSAVYLCASSPGWGVGDTEAFFGQGTRLTVV.